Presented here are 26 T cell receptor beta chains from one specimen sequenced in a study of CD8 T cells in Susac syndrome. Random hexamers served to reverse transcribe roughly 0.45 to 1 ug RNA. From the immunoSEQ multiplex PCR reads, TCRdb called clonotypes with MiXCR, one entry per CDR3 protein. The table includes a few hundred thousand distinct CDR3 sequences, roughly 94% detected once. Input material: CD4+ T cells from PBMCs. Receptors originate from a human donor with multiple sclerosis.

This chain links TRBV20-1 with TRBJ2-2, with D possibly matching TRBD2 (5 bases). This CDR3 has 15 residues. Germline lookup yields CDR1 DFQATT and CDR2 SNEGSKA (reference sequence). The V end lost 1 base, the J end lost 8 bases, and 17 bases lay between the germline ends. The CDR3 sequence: CSARGETSWPGELFF. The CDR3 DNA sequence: TGCAGTGCTAGAGGGGAGACTTCGTGGCCGGGGGAGCTGTTTTTT.

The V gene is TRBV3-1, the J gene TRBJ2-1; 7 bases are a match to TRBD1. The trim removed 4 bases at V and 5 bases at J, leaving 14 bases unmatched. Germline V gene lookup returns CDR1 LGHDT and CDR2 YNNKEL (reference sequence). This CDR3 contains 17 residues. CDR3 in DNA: TGTGCCAGCAGCCGGCTACAGGGGCCTCGTCTCGACAATGAGCAGTTCTTC. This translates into CASSRLQGPRLDNEQFF.

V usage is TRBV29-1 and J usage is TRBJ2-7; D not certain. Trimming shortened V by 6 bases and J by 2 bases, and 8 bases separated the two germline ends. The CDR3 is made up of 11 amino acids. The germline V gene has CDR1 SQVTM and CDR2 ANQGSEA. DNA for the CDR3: TGCAGCGTGGCGGACGCCTACGAGCAGTACGTC. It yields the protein CSVADAYEQYV.

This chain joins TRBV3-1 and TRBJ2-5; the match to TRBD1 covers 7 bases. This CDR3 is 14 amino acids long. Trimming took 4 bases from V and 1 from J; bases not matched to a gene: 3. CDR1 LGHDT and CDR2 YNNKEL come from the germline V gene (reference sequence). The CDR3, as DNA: TGTGCCAGCAGCCGATGGACAGGCCAAGAGACCCAGTACTTC. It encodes CASSRWTGQETQYF.

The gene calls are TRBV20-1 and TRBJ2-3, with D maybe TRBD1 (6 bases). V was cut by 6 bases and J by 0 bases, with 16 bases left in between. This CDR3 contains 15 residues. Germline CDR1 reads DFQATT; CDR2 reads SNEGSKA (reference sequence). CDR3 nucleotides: TGCAGTGCCACAGGGTCTGACACTAGCACAGATACGCAGTATTTT. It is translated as CSATGSDTSTDTQYF.

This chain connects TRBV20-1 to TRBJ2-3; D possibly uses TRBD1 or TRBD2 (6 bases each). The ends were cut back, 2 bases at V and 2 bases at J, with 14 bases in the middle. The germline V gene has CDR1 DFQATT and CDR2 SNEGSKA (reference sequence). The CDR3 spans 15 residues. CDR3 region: CSARPEEGDTDTQYF. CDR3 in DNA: TGCAGTGCTAGACCCGAGGAGGGGGACACAGATACGCAGTATTTT.

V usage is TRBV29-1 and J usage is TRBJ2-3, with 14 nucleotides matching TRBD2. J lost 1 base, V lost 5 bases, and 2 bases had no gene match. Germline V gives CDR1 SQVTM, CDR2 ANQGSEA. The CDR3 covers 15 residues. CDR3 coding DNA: TGCAGCGTTTTGGGACTAGCGGGGGGCACAGATACGCAGTATTTT. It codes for CSVLGLAGGTDTQYF.

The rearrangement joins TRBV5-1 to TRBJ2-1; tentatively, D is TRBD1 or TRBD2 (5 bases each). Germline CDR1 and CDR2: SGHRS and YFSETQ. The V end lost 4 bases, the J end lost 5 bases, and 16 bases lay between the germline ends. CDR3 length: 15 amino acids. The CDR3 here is CASSSTLGVHNEQFF. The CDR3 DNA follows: TGCGCCAGCAGCAGTACACTGGGGGTCCACAATGAGCAGTTCTTC.

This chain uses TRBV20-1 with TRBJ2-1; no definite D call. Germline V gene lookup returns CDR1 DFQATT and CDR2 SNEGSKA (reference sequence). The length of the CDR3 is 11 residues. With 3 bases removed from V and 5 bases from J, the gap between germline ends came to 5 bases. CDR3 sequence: CSASSNNEQFF. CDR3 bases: TGCAGTGCTAGTAGCAACAATGAGCAGTTCTTC.

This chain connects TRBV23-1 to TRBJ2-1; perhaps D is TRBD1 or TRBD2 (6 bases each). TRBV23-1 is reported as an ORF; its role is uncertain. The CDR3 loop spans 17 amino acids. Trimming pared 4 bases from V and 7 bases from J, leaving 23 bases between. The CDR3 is CASSLPRTRGGSNEQFF. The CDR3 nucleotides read TGCGCCAGCAGTCTCCCGAGAACGCGAGGGGGGTCGAATGAGCAGTTCTTC.

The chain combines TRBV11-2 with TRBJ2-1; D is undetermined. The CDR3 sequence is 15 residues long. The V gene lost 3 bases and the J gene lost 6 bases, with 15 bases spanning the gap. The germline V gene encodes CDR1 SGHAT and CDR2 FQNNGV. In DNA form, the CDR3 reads TGTGCCAGCAGCTTTCGGTCGACCCCCTCCAATGAGCAGTTCTTC. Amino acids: CASSFRSTPSNEQFF. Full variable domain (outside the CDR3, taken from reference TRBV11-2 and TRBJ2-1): EAGVAQSPRYKIIEKRQSVAFWCNPISGHATLYWYQQILGQGPKLLIQFQNNGVVDDSQLPKDRFSAERLKGVDSTLKIQPAKLEDSAVYLCASSFRSTPSNEQFFGPGTRLTVL.

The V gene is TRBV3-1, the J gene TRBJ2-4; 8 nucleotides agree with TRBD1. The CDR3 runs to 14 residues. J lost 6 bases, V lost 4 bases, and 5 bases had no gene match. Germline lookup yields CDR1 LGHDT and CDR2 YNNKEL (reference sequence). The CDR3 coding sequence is TGTGCCAGCAGCCTGGGACAGGTAGCAAACATTCAGTACTTC. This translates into CASSLGQVANIQYF.

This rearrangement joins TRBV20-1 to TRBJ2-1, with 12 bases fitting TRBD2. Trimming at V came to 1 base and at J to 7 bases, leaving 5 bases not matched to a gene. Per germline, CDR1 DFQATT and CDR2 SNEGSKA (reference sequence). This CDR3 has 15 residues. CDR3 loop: CSARVVLAGGNEQFF. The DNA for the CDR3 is TGCAGTGCTAGAGTAGTACTAGCGGGGGGAAATGAGCAGTTCTTC.

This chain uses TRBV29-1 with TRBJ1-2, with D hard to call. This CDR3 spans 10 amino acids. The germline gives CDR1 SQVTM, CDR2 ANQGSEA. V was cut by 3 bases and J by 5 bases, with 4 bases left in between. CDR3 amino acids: CSVESYGYTF. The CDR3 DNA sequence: TGCAGCGTTGAGTCTTATGGCTACACCTTC. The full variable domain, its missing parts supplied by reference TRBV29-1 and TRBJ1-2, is SAVISQKPSRDICQRGTSLTIQCQVDSQVTMMFWYRQQPGQSLTLIATANQGSEATYESGFVIDKFPISRPNLTFSTLTVSNMSPEDSSIYLCSVESYGYTFGSGTRLTVV.

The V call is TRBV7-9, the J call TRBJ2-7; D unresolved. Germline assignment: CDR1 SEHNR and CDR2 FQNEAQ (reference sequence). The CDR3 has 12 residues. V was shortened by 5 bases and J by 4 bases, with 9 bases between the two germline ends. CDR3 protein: CASSIQAYEQYF. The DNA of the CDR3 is TGTGCCAGCAGCATCCAAGCTTACGAGCAGTACTTC.

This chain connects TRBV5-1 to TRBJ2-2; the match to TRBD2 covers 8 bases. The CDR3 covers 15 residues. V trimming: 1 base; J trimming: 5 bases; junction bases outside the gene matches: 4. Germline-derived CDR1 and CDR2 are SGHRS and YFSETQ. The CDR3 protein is CASSLQAGETGELFF. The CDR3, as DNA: TGCGCCAGCAGCTTGCAAGCGGGGGAAACCGGGGAGCTGTTTTTT.

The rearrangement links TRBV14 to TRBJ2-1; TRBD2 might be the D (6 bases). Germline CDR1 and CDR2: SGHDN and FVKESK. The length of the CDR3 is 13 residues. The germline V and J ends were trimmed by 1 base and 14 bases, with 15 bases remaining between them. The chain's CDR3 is CASSQVAGYVKFF. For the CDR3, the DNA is TGTGCCAGCAGCCAAGTTGCGGGATACGTCAAGTTCTTC.

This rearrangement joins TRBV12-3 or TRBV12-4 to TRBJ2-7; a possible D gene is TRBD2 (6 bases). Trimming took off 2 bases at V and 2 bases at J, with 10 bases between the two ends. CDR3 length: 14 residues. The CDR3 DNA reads TGTGCCAGCAGTTTAATGGGGGGAACCTACGAGCAGTACGTC. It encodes CASSLMGGTYEQYV.

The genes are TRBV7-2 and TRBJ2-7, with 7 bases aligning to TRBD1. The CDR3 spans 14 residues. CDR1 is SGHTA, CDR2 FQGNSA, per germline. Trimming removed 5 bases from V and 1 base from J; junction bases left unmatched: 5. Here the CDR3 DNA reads TGTGCCAGCAGCCCATGGACAGGTTCCTACGAGCAGTACTTC. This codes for CASSPWTGSYEQYF.

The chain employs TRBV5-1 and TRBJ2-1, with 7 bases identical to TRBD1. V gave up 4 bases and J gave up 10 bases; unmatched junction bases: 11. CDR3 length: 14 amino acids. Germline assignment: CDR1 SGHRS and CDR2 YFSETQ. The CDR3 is CASSLSQGLEEQFF. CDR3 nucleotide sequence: TGCGCCAGCAGCCTTTCACAGGGGCTGGAGGAGCAGTTCTTC. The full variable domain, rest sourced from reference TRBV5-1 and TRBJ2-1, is KAGVTQTPRYLIKTRGQQVTLSCSPISGHRSVSWYQQTPGQGLQFLFEYFSETQRNKGNFPGRFSGRQFSNSRSEMNVSTLELGDSALYLCASSLSQGLEEQFFGPGTRLTVL.

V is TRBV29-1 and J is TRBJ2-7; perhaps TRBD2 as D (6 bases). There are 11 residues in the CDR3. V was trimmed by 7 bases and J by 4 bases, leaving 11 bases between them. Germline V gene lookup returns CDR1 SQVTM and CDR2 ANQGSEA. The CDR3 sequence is CSAGEEYEQYF. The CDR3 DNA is TGCAGCGCTGGGGAGGAGTACGAGCAGTACTTC.

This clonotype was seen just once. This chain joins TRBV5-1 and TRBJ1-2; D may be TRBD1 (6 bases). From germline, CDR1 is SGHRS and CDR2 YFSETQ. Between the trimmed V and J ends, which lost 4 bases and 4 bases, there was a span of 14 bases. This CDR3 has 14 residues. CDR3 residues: CASSVRTDTYGYTF. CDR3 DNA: TGCGCCAGCAGCGTAAGGACAGACACCTATGGCTACACCTTC.

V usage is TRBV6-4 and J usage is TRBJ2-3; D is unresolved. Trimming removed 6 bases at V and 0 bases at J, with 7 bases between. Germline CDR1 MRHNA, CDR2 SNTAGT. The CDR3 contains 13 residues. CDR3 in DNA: TGTGCCAGCAGGGAGTCTAGCACAGATACGCAGTATTTT. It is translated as CASRESSTDTQYF.

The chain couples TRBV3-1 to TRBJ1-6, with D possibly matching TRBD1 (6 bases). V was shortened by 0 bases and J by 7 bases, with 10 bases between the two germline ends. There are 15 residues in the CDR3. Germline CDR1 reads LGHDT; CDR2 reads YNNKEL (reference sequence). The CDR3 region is CASSQDQGQNSPLHF. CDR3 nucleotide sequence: TGTGCCAGCAGCCAAGATCAAGGACAGAATTCACCCCTCCACTTT.

CDR3 loop: CAWGGDTEAFF. CDR3 DNA sequence: TGTGCCTGGGGGGGGGACACTGAAGCTTTCTTT. The V call is TRBV30, the J call TRBJ1-1, with D perhaps TRBD1 (5 bases). The CDR3 extends over 11 amino acids. Germline assignment: CDR1 GTSNPN and CDR2 SVGIG (reference sequence). The V gene lost 5 bases and the J gene lost 3 bases, with 7 bases spanning the gap.

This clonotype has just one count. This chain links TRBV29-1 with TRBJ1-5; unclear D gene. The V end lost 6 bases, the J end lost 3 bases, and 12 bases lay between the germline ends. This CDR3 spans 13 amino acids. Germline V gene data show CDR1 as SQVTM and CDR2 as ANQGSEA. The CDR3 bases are TGCAGCGTCGCCGACACTAACAATCAGCCCCAGCATTTT. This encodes CSVADTNNQPQHF.